This T cell receptor beta chain was obtained from a study of identical twins' blood T cells (dated by TCRdb to the early 2010s). The study in broad terms: The approximately twelve libraries, six for the alpha chain and six for the beta chain, yielded roughly 50 million Illumina reads in total. Using next-generation sequencing, the study compared the TCR alpha and beta chain repertoires of three pairs of monozygous twins to assess how genetics influences repertoire formation. Overall results and qualifications from the work: Environmental influences could not be excluded as an explanation for twin similarity, since twins were reared together. V gene usage, even among non-selected out-of-frame TCRbeta clonotypes, was reported to be markedly more similar within twin pairs than between unrelated donors. How many CDR3 clonotypes two donors shared depended mainly on the product of their cloneset sizes, and the twins did not clearly stray from this trend. Among the most abundant TCRbeta clonotypes, every donor shared more CDR3 sequences with her own twin than with unrelated donors. Independent studies were stated to be required to validate the proposed role of the TCRalpha J segment in MHC recognition during thymic selection.

Library prep was done by 5' RACE. Sequencing relied on an Illumina Genome Analyzer IIx. RNA-based TCR cDNA libraries were prepared by a previously described protocol with several modifications. To prevent cross-contamination, barcodes specific to each sample were added to both ends of every TCR cDNA library during cDNA synthesis and amplification. The original pipeline was this. Each individual had between about 90,000 and nearly 550,000 identified clonotypes, and each library contained about 2 to 4 million CDR3-containing reads. After reads with improper barcode index combinations were thrown out, a cloneset for each library was built using the MiTCR software. MiTCR filtered or rescued low-quality reads and corrected PCR and sequencing errors when assembling CDR3 clonotypes. Artificial out-of-frame clonotypes were removed by being mapped to in-frame sequences, with one indel in the CDR3 allowed. V and J gene usage similarity between donors was measured as Jensen-Shannon divergence divided by mean entropy. The public reads were run again by TCRdb, first through fastp at Q25 and then through MiXCR, and only productive beta chains were kept. Rows are unified per CDR3 protein, each entry keeping the most common DNA and genes. Here the V and J calls rest on TCRdb's processing, not on the authors' analysis. A total of about 370,000 distinct CDR3 sequences appear in this sample, under 30% of them only once. 6.1% of the sample belongs to the ten largest clones.

V sheds 3 bases and J sheds 1 base, leaving 10 bases between their ends. The CDR3, cysteine through phenylalanine, is 14 amino acids long. Here the CDR3 DNA is all that survives: 42 bases in frame from base 1. The germline V gene specifies SGDLS as CDR1 and YYNGEE as CDR2. Donors were six healthy women forming three monozygous twin pairs. All three twin pairs had been reared together, and it was thought likely that the same infectious agents and vaccines had been met by these twin pairs. TCR cDNA libraries were prepared from RNA that had been isolated from peripheral blood mononuclear cells. This clonotype turned up a few times. Its antigen has not been determined. The sample holds no much larger clone one base away, and base qualities are not on file.

Sequencing was carried out using PBMCs. This clonotype originated in a woman between 18 and 49 years old in good health. The chain couples TRBV9 to TRBJ2-5; the D gene is perhaps TRBD2, from 6 matching bases. The nucleotide sequence reads TGTGCCAGCAGCGCCGGAGGGGCCCAAGAGACCCAGTACTTC. This gives the protein CASSAGGAQETQYF.